The 17 T cell receptor beta chains below all came from one sample that was sequenced in a study of T cell responses to AZD1222 COVID-19 vaccine. Some clones are missing from TCRdb's copy, which holds only in-frame ones; the method was immunoSEQ multiplex PCR. The table shows about 170,000 clones, with roughly nine tenths occurring only once. Sample: peripheral blood, taken on day 0 of AZD1222 vaccination. The receptors were sampled from an adult in good health.

This clone was seen a handful of times. The chain couples TRBV11-1 to TRBJ1-6, with unresolved D. V was shortened by 5 bases and J by 8 bases, with 7 bases between the two germline ends. CDR3 length: 12 residues. CDR1 SGHAT and CDR2 FQDESV come from the germline V gene (reference sequence). CDR3 DNA: TGTGCCAGCAGCCCCCCGGATTCACCCCTCCACTTT. Translation: CASSPPDSPLHF.

The J gene is TRBJ2-5, the V gene TRBV7-2; tentatively, D is TRBD2 (5 bases). CDR1 is SGHTA, CDR2 FQGNSA, per germline. This CDR3 spans 15 amino acids. V lost 1 base and J lost 1, with 10 bases in between. The CDR3 DNA follows: TGTGCCAGCAGCTTAGGGGGAGTCGGCCAAGAGACCCAGTACTTC. The encoded protein is CASSLGGVGQETQYF.

This clone was counted only a few times. The rearrangement uses TRBV30 and TRBJ1-1; weak D call: TRBD1 (5 bases). Germline V CDR1 and CDR2: GTSNPN, SVGIG (reference sequence). Trimming took 8 bases from V and 1 from J, leaving 14 bases between them. The CDR3 contains 13 residues. CDR3 sequence: CALDRQKNTEAFF. The CDR3 DNA follows: TGTGCCCTGGACCGACAGAAGAACACTGAAGCTTTCTTT. Drawing the rest from reference TRBV30 and TRBJ1-1, the complete variable domain is SQTIHQWPATLVQPVGSPLSLECTVEGTSNPNLYWYRQAAGRGLQLLFYSVGIGQISSEVPQNLSASRPQDRQFILSSKKLLLSDSGFYLCALDRQKNTEAFFGQGTRLTVV.

The CDR3 DNA is TGCAGTGCTAGTCTCGTTGGGACAGGGATCGAAGGCAATCAGCCCCAGCATTTT. Translation gives CSASLVGTGIEGNQPQHF. This sequence joins TRBV20-1 and TRBJ1-5; TRBD1 matches at 9 bases. The CDR3 is 18 amino acids. Looked up from germline, CDR1 is DFQATT and CDR2 is SNEGSKA (reference sequence). V lost 3 bases to trimming and J lost 2 bases; unmatched junction nucleotides: 14.

The CDR3: CASSLPGDTEAFF. For the CDR3, the DNA is TGTGCCAGCAGTTTACCGGGGGACACTGAAGCTTTCTTT. The gene calls are TRBV28 and TRBJ1-1; a possible D gene is TRBD1 (5 bases). Germline CDR1 reads MDHEN; CDR2 reads SYDVKM. Trimming left V 2 bases short and J 3 bases short, with 7 bases between. The CDR3 has 13 amino acids.

This chain links TRBV7-8 with TRBJ1-3; 7 bases fit TRBD1. The ends lost 5 bases at V and 4 bases at J; junction bases unmatched: 5. The germline gives CDR1 SGHVS, CDR2 FQNEAQ. The CDR3 has 14 residues. Here the CDR3 DNA reads TGTGCCAGCAGCCCCACAGGGGTCGGAAACACCATATATTTT. Translated: CASSPTGVGNTIYF.

This chain joins TRBV11-2 and TRBJ1-1; 7 bases fit TRBD1. The CDR3 has 14 amino acids. In germline, CDR1 is SGHAT, CDR2 FQNNGV. V trimming: 2 bases; J trimming: 0 bases; junction bases outside the gene matches: 0. The CDR3 nucleotides read TGTGCCAGCAGCTTAAGGGGGCTGAACACTGAAGCTTTCTTT. Translated, it gives CASSLRGLNTEAFF.

The chain uses TRBV5-4 and TRBJ2-7; 7 bases are a match to TRBD1. Trimming removed 3 bases from V and 3 bases from J; junction bases left unmatched: 9. The CDR3 spans 15 residues. Germline V gene sequence: CDR1 SGHNT, CDR2 YYREEE (reference sequence). The CDR3 DNA is TGTGCCAGCAGCTCCGGACAGGCAGGCGGCTACGAGCAGTACTTC. Translation gives CASSSGQAGGYEQYF.

The rearrangement joins TRBV5-4 to TRBJ1-2; the match to TRBD1 covers 8 bases. The CDR3 runs to 14 residues. The germline V gene encodes CDR1 SGHNT and CDR2 YYREEE (reference sequence). The trim removed 3 bases at V and 5 bases at J, leaving 6 bases unmatched. The CDR3 protein is CASSWPTGDYGYTF. As DNA, the CDR3 is TGTGCCAGCAGCTGGCCGACAGGGGATTATGGCTACACCTTC. Complete variable domain (other parts from reference TRBV5-4 and TRBJ1-2): ETGVTQSPTHLIKTRGQQVTLRCSSQSGHNTVSWYQQALGQGPQFIFQYYREEENGRGNFPPRFSGLQFPNYSSELNVNALELDDSALYLCASSWPTGDYGYTFGSGTRLTVV.

The chain uses TRBV29-1 and TRBJ2-7, with no clear D. The CDR3 loop spans 11 amino acids. V shed 2 bases and J shed 5 bases, with 7 bases lying between them. The V gene's germline CDR1 is SQVTM and CDR2 ANQGSEA. This chain's CDR3 is CSVESGHEQYF. The CDR3 coding sequence is TGCAGCGTTGAATCTGGCCACGAGCAGTACTTC.

The chain joins TRBV30 to TRBJ1-1; D gene uncertain. V was pared by 2 bases and J by 1 base, with 5 bases between. This CDR3 is 12 amino acids long. CDR1 is GTSNPN, CDR2 SVGIG, per germline (reference sequence). The DNA for the CDR3 is TGTGCCTGGAGTCGGCCGAACACTGAAGCTTTCTTT. It is translated as CAWSRPNTEAFF.

This clone was seen a handful of times. The chain has TRBV2 and TRBJ2-7; D ambiguous. V lost 1 base to trimming and J lost 1 base, with 2 bases between them. Germline assignment: CDR1 SNHLY and CDR2 FYNNEI. The CDR3 extends over 12 amino acids. The CDR3, as DNA: TGTGCCAGCAGTGAAGAATCCTACGAGCAGTACGTC. This codes for CASSEESYEQYV.

In this sample, this clone turned up once. The chain carries TRBV27 and TRBJ2-3; D not resolved. This CDR3 has 14 amino acids. Deletions cut 1 base from V and 3 bases from J, with 8 bases between. Germline V gene lookup returns CDR1 MNHEY and CDR2 SMNVEV (reference sequence). The CDR3 protein is CASSLLARTDTQYF. In DNA, the CDR3 is TGTGCCAGCAGTTTATTAGCCCGGACAGATACGCAGTATTTT.

CDR3 nucleotides: TGTGCCAGCAGCTCCGGACTTCGCACAGATACGCAGTATTTT. Translation: CASSSGLRTDTQYF. The J gene is TRBJ2-3, the V gene TRBV7-9; TRBD2 is a possible D gene (5 bases). The CDR3 is 14 residues long. CDR1 and CDR2 from the germline V gene are SEHNR and FQNEAQ (reference sequence). V was shortened by 4 bases and J by 1 base, with 9 bases between the two germline ends.

This chain connects TRBV11-3 to TRBJ1-5; TRBD1 is a possible D gene (6 bases). The V end was cut by 4 bases, the J end by 6 bases, with 16 bases between. Looked up from germline, CDR1 is SGHNT and CDR2 is YENEEA. CDR3 length: 15 amino acids. Written as DNA, the CDR3 is TGTGCCAGCAGCTGGGGGGGGCAGGGAAGTCAGCCCCAGCATTTT. Its protein is CASSWGGQGSQPQHF.

The V and J genes are TRBV7-2 and TRBJ2-1; D call uncertain. The CDR3 length is 15 residues. V lost 1 base, J lost 2 bases, and 9 bases lay in between. Germline V gene data show CDR1 as SGHTA and CDR2 as FQGNSA. The chain's CDR3 is CASSLGPGAYNEQFF. CDR3 sequence (DNA): TGTGCCAGCAGCTTAGGACCGGGCGCCTACAATGAGCAGTTCTTC.

This clone was found a few times. This chain joins TRBV11-1 and TRBJ2-1; TRBD2 matches 7 bases. CDR1 SGHAT and CDR2 FQDESV come from the germline V gene (reference sequence). The trim removed 3 bases at V and 9 bases at J, leaving 5 bases unmatched. The CDR3 covers 13 residues. DNA of the CDR3: TGTGCCAGCAGCTTCGGAAGCGGGACTGAGCAGTTCTTC. This gives the protein CASSFGSGTEQFF. Together with reference TRBV11-1 and TRBJ2-1, the CDR3 gives the full variable domain: EAEVAQSPRYKITEKSQAVAFWCDPISGHATLYWYRQILGQGPELLVQFQDESVVDDSQLPKDRFSAERLKGVDSTLKIQPAELGDSAMYLCASSFGSGTEQFFGPGTRLTVL.